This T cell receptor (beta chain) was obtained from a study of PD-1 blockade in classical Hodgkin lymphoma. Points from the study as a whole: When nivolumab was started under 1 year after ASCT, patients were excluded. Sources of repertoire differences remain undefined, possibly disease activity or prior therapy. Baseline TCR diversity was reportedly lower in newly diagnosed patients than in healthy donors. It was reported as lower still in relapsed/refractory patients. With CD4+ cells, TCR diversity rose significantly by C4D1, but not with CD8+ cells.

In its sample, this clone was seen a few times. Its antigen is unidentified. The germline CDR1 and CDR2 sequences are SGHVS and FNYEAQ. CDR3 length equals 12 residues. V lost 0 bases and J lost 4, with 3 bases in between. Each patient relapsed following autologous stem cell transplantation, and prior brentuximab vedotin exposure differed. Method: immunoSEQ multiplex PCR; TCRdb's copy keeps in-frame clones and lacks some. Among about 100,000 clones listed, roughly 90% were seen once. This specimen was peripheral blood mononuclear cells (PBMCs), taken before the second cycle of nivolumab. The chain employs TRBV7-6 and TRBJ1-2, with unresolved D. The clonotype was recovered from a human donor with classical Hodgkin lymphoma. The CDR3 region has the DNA TGTGCCAGCAGCTTAGCCACCTATGGCTACACCTTC. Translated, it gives CASSLATYGYTF. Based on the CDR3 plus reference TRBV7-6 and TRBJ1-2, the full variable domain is GAGVSQSPRYKVTKRGQDVALRCDPISGHVSLYWYRQALGQGPEFLTYFNYEAQQDKSGLPNDRFSAERPEGSISTLTIQRTEQRDSAMYRCASSLATYGYTFGSGTRLTVV.